These 14 T cell receptor beta chains were all obtained from the same sample, sequenced in a study of identical twins. TCRdb reprocessed the 5' RACE reads via MiXCR and lists one record per CDR3 protein. The sample carries about 810,000 distinct CDR3 sequences, 9% to 15% recorded once. The sample was also linked to a second study, of yellow fever vaccine responses in identical twins.

Sequenced material: PBMCs. The source of these receptors is a young woman in good health.

The rearrangement links TRBV29-1 to TRBJ2-1; D not resolved. This CDR3 comprises 11 residues. Germline CDR1 SQVTM, CDR2 ANQGSEA. V lost 4 bases and J 8 bases, leaving 9 bases between the germline ends. CDR3 DNA sequence: TGCAGCGTTGGCCATGGAGATGAGCAGTTCTTC. Translated: CSVGHGDEQFF.

The chain has TRBV25-1 and TRBJ2-5; D call uncertain. The CDR3 totals 10 residues. Trimming pared 8 bases from V and 5 bases from J, leaving 6 bases between. CDR1 is MGHDK, CDR2 SYGVNS, per germline. CDR3 coding DNA: TGTGCCAGCGGCCTCGAGACCCAGTACTTC. Translated, it gives CASGLETQYF.

The chain is built from TRBV11-1 and TRBJ2-3; D ambiguous. There are 13 residues in the CDR3. Germline CDR1 is SGHAT and CDR2 is FQDESV (reference sequence). The germline V and J ends were trimmed by 3 bases and 10 bases, with 14 bases remaining between them. CDR3: CASSFGFRDAQYF. CDR3 in DNA: TGTGCCAGCAGCTTCGGTTTCCGCGACGCGCAGTATTTT.

This sequence joins TRBV2 and TRBJ2-6; TRBD2 might be the D (7 bases). The CDR3 consists of 16 residues. Per the germline V gene, CDR1 is SNHLY and CDR2 is FYNNEI. V was cut by 6 bases and J by 3 bases, with 15 bases left in between. CDR3 sequence: CASRTGGWYGANVLTF. The CDR3 coding sequence is TGTGCCAGCAGAACGGGGGGCTGGTATGGGGCCAACGTCCTGACTTTC.

In its sample, this clonotype was seen a few times. The chain is built from TRBV10-3 and TRBJ1-1, with D perhaps matching TRBD1 (5 bases). CDR3 length: 16 residues. CDR1 and CDR2 from the germline V gene are ENHRY and SYGVKD. V was cut by 0 bases and J by 2 bases, with 13 bases left in between. The CDR3 region is CAISESVGQGNTEAFF. For the CDR3, the DNA is TGTGCCATCAGTGAGTCGGTTGGGCAGGGAAACACTGAAGCTTTCTTT.

This clonotype was detected a few times. The chain employs TRBV29-1 and TRBJ2-1, with 9 nucleotides matching TRBD1. Germline V CDR1 and CDR2: SQVTM, ANQGSEA. The CDR3 has 14 amino acids. Germline trimming cut 6 bases from V and 8 bases from J; bases unmatched to any gene: 11. The CDR3 sequence is CSVANRGPTYEQFF. The DNA for the CDR3 is TGCAGCGTCGCCAACAGGGGGCCCACCTATGAGCAGTTCTTC.

This clonotype came up a few times. The chain recombines TRBV27 with TRBJ2-3, with D possibly TRBD2 on 6 matching bases. Trimming pared 2 bases from V and 1 base from J, leaving 10 bases between. Germline V lookup: CDR1 MNHEY, CDR2 SMNVEV (reference sequence). The CDR3 has 15 residues. CDR3 sequence reads: CASSLLGGGTDTQYF. The CDR3 nucleotides are TGTGCCAGCAGTTTACTGGGGGGAGGCACAGATACGCAGTATTTT.

V usage is TRBV3-1 and J usage is TRBJ2-5, with 8 positions matching TRBD2. J was trimmed by 0 bases and V by 3 bases; bases with no gene match: 6. Germline V gene lookup returns CDR1 LGHDT and CDR2 YNNKEL (reference sequence). This CDR3 region has 16 residues. In DNA, the CDR3 is TGTGCCAGCAGCCACCGAGCGGGGGCGTACCAAGAGACCCAGTACTTC. Translation gives CASSHRAGAYQETQYF.

This clonotype was seen a few times. The V gene is TRBV5-6, the J gene TRBJ1-1; D call uncertain. The ends were cut back, 0 bases at V and 4 bases at J, with 10 bases in the middle. Germline V CDR1 and CDR2: SGHDT, YYEEEE. This CDR3 is 14 amino acids long. The DNA for the CDR3 is TGTGCCAGCAGCTTGGCCTGGGCTGGCACTGAAGCTTTCTTT. Residues: CASSLAWAGTEAFF.

This clonotype was seen a few times. The V call is TRBV6-5, the J call TRBJ2-3, with D hard to call. V dropped 1 base and J dropped 2 bases, with 7 bases sitting between them. Germline CDR1 reads MNHEY; CDR2 reads SVGAGI. The CDR3 loop spans 14 amino acids. The CDR3 region is CASSYWGFTDTQYF. CDR3 nucleotide sequence: TGTGCCAGCAGTTACTGGGGATTCACAGATACGCAGTATTTT.

There are a few counts of this clonotype. The V and J genes are TRBV19 and TRBJ2-1, with D perhaps TRBD1 (5 bases). The CDR3 contains 16 residues. V lost 3 bases, J lost 5 bases, and 17 bases lay in between. Germline V gives CDR1 LNHDA, CDR2 SQIVND (reference sequence). CDR3 nucleotides: TGTGCCAGTAGTATCCGCTCAGGGTCGTGGGACAATGAGCAGTTCTTC. This sequence encodes CASSIRSGSWDNEQFF. The whole variable domain, filled in from reference TRBV19 and TRBJ2-1, reads DGGITQSPKYLFRKEGQNVTLSCEQNLNHDAMYWYRQDPGQGLRLIYYSQIVNDFQKGDIAEGYSVSREKKESFPLTVTSAQKNPTAFYLCASSIRSGSWDNEQFFGPGTRLTVL.

With regard to this clonotype: A much larger clone differs from this one at a single base, so this may be a read error. The chain uses TRBV14 and TRBJ1-1; D perhaps matches TRBD1 (5 bases). Trimming shortened V by 3 bases and J by 1 base, and 6 bases separated the two germline ends. CDR1 is SGHDN and CDR2 is FVKESK in the germline V gene. The CDR3 extends over 13 amino acids. The CDR3 nucleotides are TGTGCCAGCAGCCATCAGGGGAACACTGAAGCTTTCTTT. Protein: CASSHQGNTEAFF.

This clonotype was detected many times. The chain combines TRBV27 with TRBJ2-3; possibly TRBD1 for D (6 bases). V lost 4 bases, J lost 3 bases, and 8 bases lay in between. Germline CDR1 reads MNHEY; CDR2 reads SMNVEV (reference sequence). The CDR3 extends over 13 amino acids. DNA of the CDR3: TGTGCCAGCAGTTCCACAGGGACAGATACGCAGTATTTT. It codes for CASSSTGTDTQYF.

V gene TRBV24-1 combines with J gene TRBJ1-4; TRBD1 is a possible D gene (5 bases). CDR1 KGHDR and CDR2 SFDVKD come from the germline V gene. The V end lost 4 bases, the J end lost 7 bases, and 12 bases lay between the germline ends. The CDR3 has 14 residues. CDR3 nucleotides: TGTGCCACCAGTGACCCGGCGGGGGGTGAAAAACTGTTTTTT. It translates to CATSDPAGGEKLFF.